These 6 T cell receptor beta chains originate from one sample sequenced in a study of T cells after yellow fever vaccination. Each CDR3 protein is one row after TCRdb ran MiXCR on the 5' RACE reads. The table includes about 50,000 distinct CDR3 sequences, roughly 7.4% detected once. Sequencing used CD8+ T cells sorted from PBMCs, obtained roughly 15 days after the first yellow fever vaccination. The source of these receptors is a young man who received the YFV17D yellow fever vaccine.

This clonotype was counted many times. V and J are TRBV5-1 and TRBJ1-1; 7 nucleotides line up with TRBD1. There are 16 residues in the CDR3. V gave up 3 bases and J gave up 4 bases; unmatched junction bases: 12. The germline CDR1 and CDR2 sequences are SGHRS and YFSETQ. The CDR3 loop reads CASSSLRTGGGTEAFF. In nucleotides, the CDR3 is TGCGCCAGCAGCTCGCTCAGGACAGGAGGAGGCACTGAAGCTTTCTTT.

In this sample, this clonotype turned up many times. The CDR3 here is CASSLGGFTEAFF. In DNA form, the CDR3 reads TGTGCCAGTAGCCTCGGGGGATTCACTGAAGCTTTCTTT. This chain links TRBV19 with TRBJ1-1; D possibly corresponds to TRBD1 (5 bases). Germline V gives CDR1 LNHDA, CDR2 SQIVND (reference sequence). This CDR3 contains 13 residues. Between the trimmed V and J ends, which lost 6 bases and 4 bases, there was a span of 12 bases.

This clonotype has at least ten counts. The rearrangement uses TRBV9 and TRBJ1-2; D uncertain. CDR1 is SGDLS, CDR2 YYNGEE, per germline. Trimming shortened V by 5 bases and J by 2 bases, and 19 bases separated the two germline ends. This CDR3 contains 16 residues. CDR3 DNA: TGTGCCAGCAGTGGAGGTCGGGAGGCGTCGAACTATGGCTACACCTTC. Translation gives CASSGGREASNYGYTF.

This clonotype was observed at least ten times. The chain uses TRBV19 and TRBJ1-1; D gene ambiguous. Trimming took off 6 bases at V and 1 base at J, with 12 bases between the two ends. Germline CDR1 and CDR2: LNHDA and SQIVND (reference sequence). The length of the CDR3 is 14 residues. CDR3 in DNA: TGTGCCAGTAGCCCCGGAGGATGGAACACTGAAGCTTTCTTT. It is translated as CASSPGGWNTEAFF.

This clonotype was observed at least ten times. V gene TRBV19 combines with J gene TRBJ2-7; 7 bases line up with TRBD1. V was pared by 3 bases and J by 3 bases, with 8 bases of the junction left unmatched. Germline CDR1 LNHDA, CDR2 SQIVND (reference sequence). The CDR3 totals 15 residues. The CDR3 bases are TGTGCCAGTAGTATCCTACAGGGGTCCATCTACGAGCAGTACTTC. Its translation is CASSILQGSIYEQYF.

The sample holds many counts of this clonotype. CDR3 DNA sequence: TGCAGCGTTGAACAGGATAGCTCCTACGAGCAGTACTTC. The encoded protein is CSVEQDSSYEQYF. This chain joins TRBV29-1 and TRBJ2-7; no definite D call. Deletions cut 2 bases from V and 0 bases from J, with 8 bases between. This CDR3 has 13 residues. Per the germline V gene, CDR1 is SQVTM and CDR2 is ANQGSEA.